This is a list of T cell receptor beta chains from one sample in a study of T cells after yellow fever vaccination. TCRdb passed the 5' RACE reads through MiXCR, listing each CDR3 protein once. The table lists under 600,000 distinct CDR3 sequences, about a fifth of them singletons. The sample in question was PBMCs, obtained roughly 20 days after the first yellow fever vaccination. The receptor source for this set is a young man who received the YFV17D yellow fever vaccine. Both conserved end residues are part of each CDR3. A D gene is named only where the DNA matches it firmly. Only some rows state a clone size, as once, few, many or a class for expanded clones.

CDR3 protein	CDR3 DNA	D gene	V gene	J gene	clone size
CASSLSHSETQYF	TGTGCCAGCAGTTTATCCCATAGCGAGACCCAGTACTTC	NA	TRBV28	TRBJ2-5	NA
CASSPRLGSNTEAFF	TGCGCCAGCAGTCCCAGGCTCGGCTCGAACACTGAAGCTTTCTTT	NA	TRBV4-3	TRBJ1-1	NA
CASSLQDGLERYF	TGTGCCAGCAGTTTACAGGACGGCTTGGAAAGGTACTTC	NA	TRBV12-3/TRBV12-4	TRBJ2-7	NA
CASSLGRRSAGSNTEAFF	TGTGCCAGCAGCTTAGGCCGTCGTAGTGCGGGGTCAAACACTGAAGCTTTCTTT	NA	TRBV7-8	TRBJ1-1	many
CASSVVRGGELFF	TGTGCCAGCAGCGTCGTCAGGGGCGGGGAGCTGTTTTTT	NA	TRBV5-6	TRBJ2-2	few
CASRRPGAVNTGELFF	TGTGCCAGCAGGCGCCCCGGGGCGGTTAACACCGGGGAGCTGTTTTTT	NA	TRBV7-2	TRBJ2-2	NA
CASNYYRVNTEAFF	TGTGCCAGCAATTACTACAGGGTGAACACTGAAGCTTTCTTT	NA	TRBV2	TRBJ1-1	NA
CASSFRGRGLDEQYF	TGCGCCAGCAGCTTTCGTGGCAGGGGGCTTGACGAGCAGTACTTC	TRBD1	TRBV5-1	TRBJ2-7	NA
CASSPGQANNQPQHF	TGTGCCAGCAGCCCCGGACAGGCTAACAATCAGCCCCAGCATTTT	TRBD1	TRBV4-2	TRBJ1-5	NA
CSATAGGNNEQFF	TGCAGTGCTACCGCGGGGGGGAACAATGAGCAGTTCTTC	TRBD2	TRBV20-1	TRBJ2-1	NA
CASSYVGPDSPLHF	TGTGCCAGCAGTTACGTCGGGCCAGATTCACCCCTCCACTTT	NA	TRBV6-5	TRBJ1-6	few
CSVVRGTEAFF	TGCAGCGTTGTCAGGGGTACTGAAGCTTTCTTT	NA	TRBV29-1	TRBJ1-1	few
CASSLAIGLAEAFF	TGCGCCAGCAGCTTGGCCATAGGGCTGGCTGAAGCTTTCTTT	NA	TRBV5-1	TRBJ1-1	few
CASSLDRGQGHNEQFF	TGTGCCAGCAGCTTAGATCGGGGACAGGGGCACAATGAGCAGTTCTTC	TRBD1	TRBV7-8	TRBJ2-1	few
CASSFLGQGGDTQYF	TGCGCCAGCAGCTTCTTAGGACAGGGGGGAGATACGCAGTATTTT	TRBD1	TRBV5-1	TRBJ2-3	NA
CASSHRVNGNTGELFF	TGCGCCAGCAGCCACAGGGTTAATGGAAACACCGGGGAGCTGTTTTTT	NA	TRBV5-1	TRBJ2-2	NA
CATSSGPDTQYF	TGTGCCACCAGTTCTGGGCCGGATACGCAGTATTTT	NA	TRBV24-1	TRBJ2-3	NA
CASSYPQGLNTGELFF	TGTGCCAGCAGTTACCCCCAGGGGCTGAACACCGGGGAGCTGTTTTTT	NA	TRBV6-2/TRBV6-3	TRBJ2-2	NA
CASSLHWGIGDYNEQFF	TGCGCCAGCAGCTTGCATTGGGGGATAGGTGACTACAATGAGCAGTTCTTC	NA	TRBV5-1	TRBJ2-1	few
CASRNRADLNTEAFF	TGTGCCAGCAGGAACAGGGCAGACCTGAACACTGAAGCTTTCTTT	NA	TRBV6-2/TRBV6-3	TRBJ1-1	once
CASSFQGAYEQFF	TGTGCCAGCAGTTTTCAGGGGGCCTATGAGCAGTTCTTC	TRBD1	TRBV12-3/TRBV12-4	TRBJ2-1	NA
CSDQRGWGTEAFF	TGCAGCGACCAGAGGGGATGGGGCACTGAAGCTTTCTTT	NA	TRBV29-1	TRBJ1-1	few
CASSFGPGQGTDEQFF	NA	NA	TRBV7-2	TRBJ2-1	NA